This is a list of T cell receptor beta chains from one sample in a study of cytomegalovirus exposure and HLA in healthy donors. Using immunoSEQ multiplex PCR, the repertoire was profiled, and TCRdb retains in-frame clones only, with some absent. The sample records around 250,000 clones, 90% being singletons. The sample taken for sequencing was PBMCs. These receptors were collected from a woman under 30 in good health and CMV-seronegative. Each CDR3 is given with its conserved first and last residue. D genes are given only for firm matches. Some rows have no size entry. The others give once, few or many, or a class for an expanded clone.

TRBD1	TRBV4-1	-	TRBJ2-1	CASSQGTGAGSHNEQFF	TGCGCCAGCAGCCAAGGGACAGGGGCGGGGAGCCACAATGAGCAGTTCTTC
-	TRBV5-1	-	TRBJ2-3	CASSSGFPDTQYF	TGCGCCAGCAGTAGCGGATTTCCCGATACGCAGTATTTT
TRBD2	TRBV28	-	TRBJ2-7	CASSYPGLDYEQYF	TGTGCCAGCAGCTATCCGGGACTAGACTACGAGCAGTACTTC
-	TRBV19	-	TRBJ1-5	CATTGLASNQPQHF	TGTGCCACTACGGGGTTAGCGAGCAATCAGCCCCAGCATTTT
TRBD1	TRBV18	-	TRBJ2-2	CASSPETGEIFGELFF	TGTGCCAGCTCACCAGAGACAGGGGAGATATTCGGGGAGCTGTTTTTT
-	TRBV9	-	TRBJ1-2	CASFGGWGYTF	TGTGCCAGCTTCGGGGGATGGGGCTACACCTTC
TRBD1	TRBV6-5	-	TRBJ1-1	CASSPPGQGAPKFF	TGTGCCAGCAGCCCTCCGGGACAGGGGGCCCCGAAATTCTTT
-	TRBV18	-	TRBJ1-1	CASSPRRDFTEAFF	TGTGCCAGCTCACCCCGGAGGGATTTTACTGAAGCTTTCTTT
-	TRBV4-1	-	TRBJ2-7	CASSQPGGGYEQYF	TGCGCCAGCAGCCAACCTGGGGGCGGCTACGAGCAGTACTTC
TRBD1	TRBV5-4	-	TRBJ1-4	CASSLGQGGNEKLFF	TGTGCCAGCAGCTTGGGACAGGGAGGTAATGAAAAACTGTTTTTT
TRBD1	TRBV15	-	TRBJ1-4	CATSRDGTGTNEKLFF	TGTGCCACCAGCAGAGATGGGACAGGGACTAATGAAAAACTGTTTTTT
TRBD2	TRBV9	-	TRBJ2-3	CASSVVAGGLTDTQYF	TGTGCCAGCAGCGTAGTAGCGGGGGGGCTAACAGATACGCAGTATTTT
-	TRBV28	-	TRBJ1-1	CASSFMGARKTEAFF	TGTGCCAGCAGTTTTATGGGGGCGCGGAAAACTGAAGCTTTCTTT
-	TRBV5-1	-	TRBJ2-1	CASSLELSGWDEQFF	TGCGCCAGCAGCTTGGAACTGTCAGGGTGGGATGAGCAGTTCTTC
TRBD1	TRBV6-5	-	TRBJ1-2	CASSYSTGAEGYTF	TGTGCCAGCAGTTACTCGACAGGGGCGGAAGGCTACACCTTC
-	TRBV9	-	TRBJ2-2	CASSVAGGSLGELFF	TGTGCCAGCAGCGTAGCGGGGGGCTCGCTCGGGGAGCTGTTTTTT
-	TRBV5-4	-	TRBJ2-7	CASSLPGAYEQYF	TGTGCCAGCAGCTTGCCCGGAGCCTACGAGCAGTACTTC
TRBD1	TRBV7-2	-	TRBJ2-5	CASSKDRVKETQYF	TGTGCCAGCAGCAAAGACAGGGTGAAAGAGACCCAGTACTTC
-	TRBV19	-	TRBJ1-2	CASSIGADPNYGYTF	TGTGCCAGTAGTATTGGCGCGGATCCTAACTATGGCTACACCTTC
-	TRBV7-8	-	TRBJ2-2	CASSLGWQEVGELFF	TGTGCCAGCAGCTTAGGATGGCAGGAGGTCGGGGAGCTGTTTTTT
-	TRBV7-2	-	TRBJ1-5	CASSLVVNSGNQPQHF	TGTGCCAGCAGCTTAGTGGTAAACAGTGGCAATCAGCCCCAGCATTTT
-	TRBV4-3	-	TRBJ2-1	CASSQEIRHLAYSYNEQFF	TGCGCCAGCAGCCAAGAGATACGGCACCTAGCGTACTCCTACAATGAGCAGTTCTTC
-	TRBV28	-	TRBJ2-7	CASSVSDEQYF	TGTGCCAGCAGCGTATCGGACGAGCAGTACTTC
-	TRBV5-1	-	TRBJ1-1	CASELRPNTEAFF	TGCGCCAGCGAGTTGCGCCCGAACACTGAAGCTTTCTTT
-	TRBV4-1	once	TRBJ1-1	CASSQERQNPEAFF	TGCGCCAGCAGCCAAGAACGACAGAACCCTGAAGCTTTCTTT
-	TRBV30	-	TRBJ2-7	CAWSLPYEQYF	TGTGCCTGGAGTCTTCCGTACGAGCAGTACTTC
TRBD1	TRBV2	-	TRBJ1-5	CASSQSSRGLDQPQHF	TGTGCCAGCAGCCAATCAAGCAGGGGGCTGGATCAGCCCCAGCATTTT
TRBD1	TRBV11-2	once	TRBJ1-2	CASSKRSGTGTYGYTF	TGTGCCAGCAGCAAAAGATCCGGGACAGGGACCTATGGCTACACCTTC
-	TRBV27	-	TRBJ2-3	CASSQSTDTQYF	TGTGCCAGCAGTCAGAGCACAGATACGCAGTATTTT
-	TRBV6-6	once	TRBJ2-1	CASSYSARIYNEQFF	TGTGCCAGCAGTTACTCCGCTAGGATATACAATGAGCAGTTCTTC
-	TRBV7-3	-	TRBJ1-1	CASSLGQMQGNTEAFF	TGTGCCAGCAGCCTTGGACAGATGCAGGGGAACACTGAAGCTTTCTTT
TRBD2	TRBV15	-	TRBJ2-7	CATSSTSGGGYEQYF	TGTGCCACCAGCAGTACTAGCGGGGGGGGCTACGAGCAGTACTTC
TRBD1	TRBV4-1	-	TRBJ1-2	CASSQDPGTESPNYGYTF	TGCGCCAGCAGCCAAGATCCCGGGACAGAATCCCCCAACTATGGCTACACCTTC
-	TRBV5-1	-	TRBJ2-5	CASSFQGEETQYF	TGCGCCAGCAGCTTCCAGGGTGAAGAGACCCAGTACTTC
-	TRBV18	-	TRBJ2-2	CASSPAGANTGELFF	TGTGCCAGCTCACCCGCGGGTGCGAACACCGGGGAGCTGTTTTTT
-	TRBV6-5	-	TRBJ2-1	CASTSGNEQFF	TGTGCCAGCACCTCGGGGAATGAGCAGTTCTTC
-	TRBV7-2	-	TRBJ1-4	CASSTGQLGTNEKLFF	TGTGCCAGCAGCACCGGACAGCTTGGAACTAATGAAAAACTGTTTTTT
TRBD1	TRBV4-1	-	TRBJ1-2	CASSQALDREYGYTF	TGCGCCAGCAGCCAAGCCCTGGACAGGGAATATGGCTACACCTTC
-	TRBV6-1	-	TRBJ1-3	CASSEAMEGTGNTIYF	TGTGCCAGCAGTGAAGCGATGGAGGGGACTGGAAACACCATATATTTT
-	TRBV6-5	-	TRBJ2-5	CASSYSPGGQLETQYF	TGTGCCAGCAGTTACTCCCCGGGGGGCCAGCTGGAGACCCAGTACTTC